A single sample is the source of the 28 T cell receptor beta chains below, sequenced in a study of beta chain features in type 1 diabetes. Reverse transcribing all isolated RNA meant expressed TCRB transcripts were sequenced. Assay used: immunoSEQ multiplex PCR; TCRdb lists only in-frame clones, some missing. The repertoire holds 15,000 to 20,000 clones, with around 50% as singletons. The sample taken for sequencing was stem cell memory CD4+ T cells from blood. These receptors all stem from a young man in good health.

In DNA, the CDR3 is TGTGCCAGCTCACCGGTGGGACAATACAATGAGCAGTTCTTC. Its translation: CASSPVGQYNEQFF. The V gene is TRBV18, the J gene TRBJ2-1; weak D call: TRBD1 (6 bases). Germline values: CDR1 KGHSH, CDR2 LQKENI. The CDR3 runs 14 residues. Trimming took off 3 bases at V and 4 bases at J, with 10 bases between the two ends.

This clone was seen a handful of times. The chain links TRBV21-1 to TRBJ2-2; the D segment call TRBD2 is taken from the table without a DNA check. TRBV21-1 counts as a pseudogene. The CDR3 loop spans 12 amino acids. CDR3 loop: CAGGSGTGELFF. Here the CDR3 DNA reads TGTGCCGGAGGGAGCGGCACCGGGGAGCTGTTTTTT.

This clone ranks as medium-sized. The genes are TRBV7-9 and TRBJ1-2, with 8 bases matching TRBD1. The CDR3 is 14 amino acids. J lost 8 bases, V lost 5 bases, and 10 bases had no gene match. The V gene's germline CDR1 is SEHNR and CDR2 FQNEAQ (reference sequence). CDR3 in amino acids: CASSPRQGLQGYTF. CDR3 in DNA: TGTGCCAGCAGCCCCCGACAGGGGCTACAAGGCTACACCTTC.

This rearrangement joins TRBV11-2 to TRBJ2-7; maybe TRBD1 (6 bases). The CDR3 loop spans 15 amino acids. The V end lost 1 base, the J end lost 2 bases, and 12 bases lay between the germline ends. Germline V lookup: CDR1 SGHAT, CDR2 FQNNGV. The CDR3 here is CASSLGAGATYEQYF. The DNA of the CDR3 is TGTGCCAGCAGCTTAGGGGCAGGGGCGACCTACGAGCAGTACTTC.

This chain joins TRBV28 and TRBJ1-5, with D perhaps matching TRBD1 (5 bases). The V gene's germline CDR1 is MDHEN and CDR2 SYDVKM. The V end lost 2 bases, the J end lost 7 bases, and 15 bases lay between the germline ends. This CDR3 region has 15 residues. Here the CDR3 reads CASSLLLGEGQPQHF. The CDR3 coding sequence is TGTGCCAGCAGTTTACTATTAGGGGAGGGCCAGCCCCAGCATTTT. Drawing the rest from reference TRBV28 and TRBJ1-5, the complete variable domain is DVKVTQSSRYLVKRTGEKVFLECVQDMDHENMFWYRQDPGLGLRLIYFSYDVKMKEKGDIPEGYSVSREKKERFSLILESASTNQTSMYLCASSLLLGEGQPQHFGDGTRLSIL.

The DNA of the CDR3 is TGTGCCTGGACCAGGACTAGCGGGAGCCAAGAGACCCAGTACTTC. It encodes CAWTRTSGSQETQYF. J is TRBJ2-5 and V is TRBV30, with TRBD2 matching over 13 bases. J lost 1 base, V lost 4 bases, and 3 bases had no gene match. The germline V gene encodes CDR1 GTSNPN and CDR2 SVGIG (reference sequence). CDR3 length equals 15 residues.

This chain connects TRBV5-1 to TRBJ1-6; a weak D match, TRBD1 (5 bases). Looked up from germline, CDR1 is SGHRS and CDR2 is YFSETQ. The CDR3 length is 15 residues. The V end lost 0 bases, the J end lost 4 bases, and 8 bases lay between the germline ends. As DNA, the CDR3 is TGCGCCAGCAGCTTGGACAGGCCTTATAATTCACCCCTCCACTTT. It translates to CASSLDRPYNSPLHF.

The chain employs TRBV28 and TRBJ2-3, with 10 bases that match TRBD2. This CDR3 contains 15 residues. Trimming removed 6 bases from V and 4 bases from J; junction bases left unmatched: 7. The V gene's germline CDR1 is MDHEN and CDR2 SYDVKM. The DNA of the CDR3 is TGTGCCAGCAGACCGTCCGGGACTAGCGCAGATACGCAGTATTTT. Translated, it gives CASRPSGTSADTQYF.

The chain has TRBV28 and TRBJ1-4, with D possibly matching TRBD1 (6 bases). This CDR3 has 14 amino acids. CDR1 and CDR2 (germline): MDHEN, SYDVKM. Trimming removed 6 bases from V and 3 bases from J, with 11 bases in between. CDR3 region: CASRIGGANEKLFF. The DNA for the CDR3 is TGTGCCAGCAGGATAGGGGGAGCTAATGAAAAACTGTTTTTT.

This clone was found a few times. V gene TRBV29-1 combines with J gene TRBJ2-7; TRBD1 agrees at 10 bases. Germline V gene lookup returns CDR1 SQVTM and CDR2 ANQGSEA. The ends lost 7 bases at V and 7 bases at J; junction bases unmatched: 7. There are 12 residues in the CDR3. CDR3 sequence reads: CSANRDRGEQYF. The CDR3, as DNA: TGCAGCGCGAACCGGGACAGGGGTGAGCAGTACTTC.

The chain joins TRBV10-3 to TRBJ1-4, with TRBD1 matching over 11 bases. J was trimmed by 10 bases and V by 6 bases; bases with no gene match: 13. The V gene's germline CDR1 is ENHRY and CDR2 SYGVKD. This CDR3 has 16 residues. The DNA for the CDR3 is TGTGCCATCAGAGATAATCCGGGACAGGGGGTCGGAAAACTGTTTTTT. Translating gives CAIRDNPGQGVGKLFF.

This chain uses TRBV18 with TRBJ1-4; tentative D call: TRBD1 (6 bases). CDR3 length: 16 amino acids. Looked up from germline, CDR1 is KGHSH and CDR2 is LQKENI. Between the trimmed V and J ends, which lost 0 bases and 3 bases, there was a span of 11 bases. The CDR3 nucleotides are TGTGCCAGCTCACCACCTACAGGGTTTCCTAATGAAAAACTGTTTTTT. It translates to CASSPPTGFPNEKLFF.

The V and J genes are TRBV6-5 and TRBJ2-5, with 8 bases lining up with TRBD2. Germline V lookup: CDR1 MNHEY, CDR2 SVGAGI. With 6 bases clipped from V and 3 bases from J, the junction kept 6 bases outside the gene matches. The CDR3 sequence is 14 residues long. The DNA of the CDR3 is TGTGCCAGCAGCAGTAGCGGGACTAAAGAGACCCAGTACTTC. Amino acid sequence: CASSSSGTKETQYF.

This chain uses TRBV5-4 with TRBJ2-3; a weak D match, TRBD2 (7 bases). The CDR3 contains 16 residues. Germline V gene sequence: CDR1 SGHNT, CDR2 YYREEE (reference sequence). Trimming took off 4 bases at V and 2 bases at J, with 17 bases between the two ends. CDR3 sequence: CASSLRGGGDTDTQYF. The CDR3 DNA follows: TGTGCCAGCAGCCTGAGGGGCGGGGGCGACACAGATACGCAGTATTTT.

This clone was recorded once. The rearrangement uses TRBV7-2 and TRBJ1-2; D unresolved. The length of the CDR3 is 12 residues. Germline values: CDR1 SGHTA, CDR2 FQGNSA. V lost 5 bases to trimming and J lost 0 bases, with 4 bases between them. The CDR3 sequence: CASSLSNYGYTF. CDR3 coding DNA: TGTGCCAGCAGCCTCTCTAACTATGGCTACACCTTC.

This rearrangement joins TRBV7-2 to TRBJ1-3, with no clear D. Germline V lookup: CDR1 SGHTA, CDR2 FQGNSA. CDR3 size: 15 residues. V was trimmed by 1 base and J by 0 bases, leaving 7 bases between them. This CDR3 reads CASSLEGGSGNTIYF. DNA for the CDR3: TGTGCCAGCAGCTTAGAAGGCGGCTCTGGAAACACCATATATTTT.

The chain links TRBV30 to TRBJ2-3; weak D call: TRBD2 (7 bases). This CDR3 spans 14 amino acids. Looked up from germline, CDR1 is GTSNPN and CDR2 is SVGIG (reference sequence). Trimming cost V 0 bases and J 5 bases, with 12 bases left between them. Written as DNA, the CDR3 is TGTGCCTGGAGTGTGGGGGGGGCCGGAGATACGCAGTATTTT. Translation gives CAWSVGGAGDTQYF.

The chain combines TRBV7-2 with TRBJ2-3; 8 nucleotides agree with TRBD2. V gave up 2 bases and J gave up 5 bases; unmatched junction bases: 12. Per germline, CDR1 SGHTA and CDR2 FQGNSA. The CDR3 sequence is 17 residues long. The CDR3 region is CASSLLWREDTRDTQYF. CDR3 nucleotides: TGTGCCAGCAGCTTATTGTGGCGGGAGGACACAAGAGATACGCAGTATTTT.

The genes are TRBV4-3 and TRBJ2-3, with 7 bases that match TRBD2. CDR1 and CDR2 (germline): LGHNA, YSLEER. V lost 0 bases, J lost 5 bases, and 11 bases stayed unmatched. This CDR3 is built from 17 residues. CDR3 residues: CASSQESPAGRGDTQYF. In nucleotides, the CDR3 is TGCGCCAGCAGCCAAGAGTCACCAGCGGGGCGCGGAGATACGCAGTATTTT.

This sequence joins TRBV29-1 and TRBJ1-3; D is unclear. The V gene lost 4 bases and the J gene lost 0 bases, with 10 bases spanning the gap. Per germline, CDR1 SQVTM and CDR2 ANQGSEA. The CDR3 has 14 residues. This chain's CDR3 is CSVAGASSGNTIYF. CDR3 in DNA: TGCAGCGTTGCAGGTGCCTCCTCTGGAAACACCATATATTTT.

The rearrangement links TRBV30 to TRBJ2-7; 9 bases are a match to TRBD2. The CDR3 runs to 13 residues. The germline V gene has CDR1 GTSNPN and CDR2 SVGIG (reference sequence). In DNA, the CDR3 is TGTACGGTCGAGGGTAGCGGGGGCTACGAGCAGTACTTC. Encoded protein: CTVEGSGGYEQYF.

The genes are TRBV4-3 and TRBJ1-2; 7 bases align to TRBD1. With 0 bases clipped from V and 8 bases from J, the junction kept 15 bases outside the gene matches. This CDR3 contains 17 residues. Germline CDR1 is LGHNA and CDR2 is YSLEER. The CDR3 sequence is CASSQDFVRGSSDGYTF. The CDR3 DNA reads TGCGCCAGCAGCCAAGACTTCGTCAGGGGGTCGTCGGACGGCTACACCTTC.

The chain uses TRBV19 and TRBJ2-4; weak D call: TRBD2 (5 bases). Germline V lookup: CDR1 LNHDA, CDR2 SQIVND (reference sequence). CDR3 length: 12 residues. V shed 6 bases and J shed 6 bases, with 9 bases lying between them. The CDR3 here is CASSPGGNIQYF. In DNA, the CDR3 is TGTGCCAGTAGCCCTGGAGGAAACATTCAGTACTTC.

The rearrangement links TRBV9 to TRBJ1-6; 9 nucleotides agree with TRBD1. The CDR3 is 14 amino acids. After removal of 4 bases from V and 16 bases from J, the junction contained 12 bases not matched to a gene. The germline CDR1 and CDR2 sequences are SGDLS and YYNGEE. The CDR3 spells CASSPRDRDGLLHF. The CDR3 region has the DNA TGTGCCAGCAGCCCAAGGGACAGGGATGGCTTGCTCCACTTT.

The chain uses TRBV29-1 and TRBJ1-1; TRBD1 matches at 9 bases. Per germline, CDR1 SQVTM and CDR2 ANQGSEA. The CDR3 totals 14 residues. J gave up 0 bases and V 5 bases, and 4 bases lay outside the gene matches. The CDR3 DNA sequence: TGCAGCGTTAGACAGGGGGACATGAACACTGAAGCTTTCTTT. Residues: CSVRQGDMNTEAFF.

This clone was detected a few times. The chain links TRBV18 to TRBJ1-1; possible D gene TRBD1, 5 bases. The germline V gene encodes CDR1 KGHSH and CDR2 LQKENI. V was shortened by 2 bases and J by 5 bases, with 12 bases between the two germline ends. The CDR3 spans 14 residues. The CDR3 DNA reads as TGTGCCAGCTCACCAAGGGGTTTGGGGACTGAAGCTTTCTTT. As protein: CASSPRGLGTEAFF.

DNA of the CDR3: TGTGCCAGCAGTGACGCTAGCGGGAGGGAGACCCAGTACTTC. Protein sequence: CASSDASGRETQYF. V is TRBV2 and J is TRBJ2-5; 11 bases map to TRBD2. The CDR3 is made up of 14 amino acids. Trimming at V came to 3 bases and at J to 5 bases, leaving 2 bases not matched to a gene. CDR1 and CDR2 from the germline V gene are SNHLY and FYNNEI.

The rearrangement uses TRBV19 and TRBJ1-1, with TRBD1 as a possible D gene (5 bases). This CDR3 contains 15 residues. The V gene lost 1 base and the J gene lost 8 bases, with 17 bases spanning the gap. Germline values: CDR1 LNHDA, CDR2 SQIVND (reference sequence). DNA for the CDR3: TGTGCCAGTAGTATAGGTGGATTCAGGGCCCAGGAAGCTTTCTTT. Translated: CASSIGGFRAQEAFF.